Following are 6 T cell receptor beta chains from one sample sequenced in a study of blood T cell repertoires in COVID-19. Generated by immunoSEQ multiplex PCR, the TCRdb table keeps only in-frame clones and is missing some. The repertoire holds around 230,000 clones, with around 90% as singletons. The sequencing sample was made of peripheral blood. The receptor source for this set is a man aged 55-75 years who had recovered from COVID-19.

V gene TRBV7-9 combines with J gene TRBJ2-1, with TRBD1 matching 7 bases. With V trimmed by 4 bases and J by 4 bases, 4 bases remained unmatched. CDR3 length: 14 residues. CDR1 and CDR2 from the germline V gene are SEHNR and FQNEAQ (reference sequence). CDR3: CASSSPGQYNEQFF. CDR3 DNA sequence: TGTGCCAGCAGCTCACCGGGACAGTACAATGAGCAGTTCTTC.

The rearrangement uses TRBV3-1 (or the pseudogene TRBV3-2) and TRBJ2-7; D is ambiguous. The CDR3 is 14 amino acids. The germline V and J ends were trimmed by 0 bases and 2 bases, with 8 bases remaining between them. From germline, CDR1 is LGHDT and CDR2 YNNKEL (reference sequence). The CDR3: CASSQDEAAYEQYF. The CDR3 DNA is TGTGCCAGCAGCCAAGACGAGGCGGCCTACGAGCAGTACTTC.

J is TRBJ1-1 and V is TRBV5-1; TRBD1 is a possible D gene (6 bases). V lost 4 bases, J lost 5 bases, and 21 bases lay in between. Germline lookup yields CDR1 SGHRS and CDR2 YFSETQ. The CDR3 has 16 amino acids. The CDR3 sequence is CASSARSGGRGTEAFF. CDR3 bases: TGCGCCAGCAGCGCTCGGAGCGGGGGGCGAGGGACTGAAGCTTTCTTT.

Here the CDR3 DNA reads TGCGCCAGCAGCCAAGATCAGGGGCCTCGGCCTGGAAACACCATATATTTT. Encoded protein: CASSQDQGPRPGNTIYF. V is TRBV4-1 and J is TRBJ1-3; TRBD1 might be the D (6 bases). The germline CDR1 and CDR2 sequences are MGHRA and YSYEKL. This CDR3 contains 17 residues. With 0 bases removed from V and 2 bases from J, the gap between germline ends came to 14 bases.

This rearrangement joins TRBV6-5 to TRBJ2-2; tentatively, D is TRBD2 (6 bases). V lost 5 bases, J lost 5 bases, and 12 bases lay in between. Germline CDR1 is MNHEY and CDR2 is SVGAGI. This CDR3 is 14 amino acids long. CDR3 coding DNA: TGTGCCAGCAGTCGGGACTTCACAACCGGGGAGCTGTTTTTT. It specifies CASSRDFTTGELFF.

This chain's CDR3 is CASNPGGTGDGKLFF. CDR3 nucleotide sequence: TGTGCCAGCAACCCAGGGGGGACAGGGGATGGAAAACTGTTTTTT. V usage is TRBV6-1 and J usage is TRBJ1-4; 10 bases match TRBD1. The V gene's germline CDR1 is MNHNS and CDR2 SASEGT. V shed 7 bases and J 10 bases; nucleotides not matched to a gene: 12. This CDR3 comprises 15 residues.